A selection of T cell receptor beta chains follows, all from one sample in a study of CD8 T cells in ankylosing spondylitis. TCRdb called the 5' RACE reads again in MiXCR, with one record for every CDR3 protein. The sample records 270,000 or so distinct CDR3 sequences, over 15% being singletons. The material sequenced was blood, either unsorted or a sorted T cell fraction (not recorded which). Every receptor here comes from a male donor with ankylosing spondylitis or in good health (not recorded which). CDR3s include the opening cysteine and the closing phenylalanine or tryptophan. D genes are given only for firm matches. Only some rows state a clone size, as once, few, many or a class for expanded clones.

TGCAGCGCGGAGGAGTTGTCCTACAATGAGCAGTTCTTC | CSAEELSYNEQFF | TRBV29-1 | NA | TRBJ2-1 | NA
TGCGCCAGCAGCTTGGTTGAGGAATCCTACGAGCAGTACTTC | CASSLVEESYEQYF | TRBV5-1 | many | TRBJ2-7 | NA
TGTGCCAGCAGCCTACCGTCGGGACCGGGGGGGGACACTGAAGCTTTCTTT | CASSLPSGPGGDTEAFF | TRBV5-5 | NA | TRBJ1-1 | NA
TGTGCCACCAGCCAGAGCCGGGGGCAGACAGATACGCAGTATTTT | CATSQSRGQTDTQYF | TRBV15 | NA | TRBJ2-3 | NA
TGTGCCACCAGCAGAGACAGGTCCTCACCCCTCTCCTACAATGAGCAGTTCTTC | CATSRDRSSPLSYNEQFF | TRBV15 | many | TRBJ2-1 | NA
TGCAGTGCTACCAAACTAGCGGGAGGTTCCTACGAGCAGTACTTC | CSATKLAGGSYEQYF | TRBV20-1 | few | TRBJ2-7 | TRBD2
TGCAGCGTTGAAGTCCCCCCAGGCCTTGGTGAAAAACTGTTTTTT | CSVEVPPGLGEKLFF | TRBV29-1 | few | TRBJ1-4 | NA
TGTGCCAGCACCGAGGACCTAGCGGGAGTTGGCGGGGAGCTGTTTTTT | CASTEDLAGVGGELFF | TRBV11-2 | NA | TRBJ2-2 | TRBD2
TGTGCCAGCAGTCCCAGCCCGGGGCCCCAGCATTTT | CASSPSPGPQHF | TRBV28 | NA | TRBJ1-5 | NA
TGTGCCAGCAGCTTAACGTTGCGATTTAGCGGGAGGGCCGGAGATACGCAGTATTTT | CASSLTLRFSGRAGDTQYF | TRBV7-3 | NA | TRBJ2-3 | TRBD2
TGTGCCAGCAGTCTCGGGATGGCCTACGAGCAGTACTTC | CASSLGMAYEQYF | TRBV6-2/TRBV6-3 | NA | TRBJ2-7 | NA
TGCAGCGTTGCCGGGGGAGCGGGCGAGCAGTACTTC | CSVAGGAGEQYF | TRBV29-1 | few | TRBJ2-7 | NA
TGCAGCGTTGGACTAGCGAGAACCGGGGAGCTGTTTTTT | CSVGLARTGELFF | TRBV29-1 | NA | TRBJ2-2 | TRBD2
TGTGCCAGCAGTACTTGGGGACAGACAGATACGCAGTATTTT | CASSTWGQTDTQYF | TRBV6-2/TRBV6-3 | few | TRBJ2-3 | TRBD1